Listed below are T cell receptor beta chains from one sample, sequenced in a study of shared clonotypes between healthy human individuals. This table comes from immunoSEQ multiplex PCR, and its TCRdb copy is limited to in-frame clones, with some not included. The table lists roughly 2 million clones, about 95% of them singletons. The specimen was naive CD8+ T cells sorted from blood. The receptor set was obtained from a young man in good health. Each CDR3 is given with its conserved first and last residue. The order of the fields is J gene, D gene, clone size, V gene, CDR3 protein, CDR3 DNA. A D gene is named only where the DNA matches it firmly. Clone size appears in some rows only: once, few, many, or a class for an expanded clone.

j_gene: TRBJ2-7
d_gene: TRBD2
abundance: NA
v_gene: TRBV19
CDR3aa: CASSIQVAGPYEQYF
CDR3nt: TGTGCCAGTAGTATCCAGGTAGCGGGGCCCTACGAGCAGTACTTC

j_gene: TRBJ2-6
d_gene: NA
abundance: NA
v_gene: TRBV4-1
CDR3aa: CASSDLVGANVLTF
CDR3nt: TGCGCCAGCAGCGACCTCGTTGGGGCCAACGTCCTGACTTTC

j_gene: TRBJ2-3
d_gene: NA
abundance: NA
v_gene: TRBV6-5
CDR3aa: CASSFSEGITDTQYF
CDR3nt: TGTGCCAGCAGCTTTTCCGAGGGTATCACAGATACGCAGTATTTT

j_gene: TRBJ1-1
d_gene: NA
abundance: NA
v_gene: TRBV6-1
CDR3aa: CASSVRTVNTEAFF
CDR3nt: TGTGCCAGCAGTGTTCGGACCGTGAACACTGAAGCTTTCTTT

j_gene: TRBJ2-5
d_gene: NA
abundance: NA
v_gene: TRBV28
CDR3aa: CASSANRGLRQETQYF
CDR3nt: TGTGCCAGCAGCGCAAACAGGGGACTACGCCAAGAGACCCAGTACTTC

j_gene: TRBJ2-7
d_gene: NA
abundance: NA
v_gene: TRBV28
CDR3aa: CASSLHRRMGHYEQYF
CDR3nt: TGTGCCAGCAGCTTACACCGACGGATGGGGCACTACGAGCAGTACTTC

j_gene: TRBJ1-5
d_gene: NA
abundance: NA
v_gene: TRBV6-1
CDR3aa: CASRAGTLSNQPQHF
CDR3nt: TGTGCCAGCAGGGCCGGGACACTTAGCAATCAGCCCCAGCATTTT

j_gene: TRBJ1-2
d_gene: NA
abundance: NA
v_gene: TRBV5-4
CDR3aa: CASSEGSVYGYTF
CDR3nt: TGTGCCAGCAGCGAGGGATCCGTCTATGGCTACACCTTC

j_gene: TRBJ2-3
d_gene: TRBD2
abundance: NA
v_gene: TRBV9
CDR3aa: CASSVASGETDTQYF
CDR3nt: TGTGCCAGCAGCGTAGCTAGCGGGGAAACAGATACGCAGTATTTT

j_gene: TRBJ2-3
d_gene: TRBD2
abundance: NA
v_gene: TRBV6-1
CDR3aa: CASSDLAGADTDTQYF
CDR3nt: TGTGCCAGCAGTGATCTAGCGGGGGCTGATACAGATACGCAGTATTTT

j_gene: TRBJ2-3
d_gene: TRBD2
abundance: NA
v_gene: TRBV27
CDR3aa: CASSLSWGLARSTDTQYF
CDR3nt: TGTGCCAGCAGTTTATCTTGGGGACTAGCCCGTAGCACAGATACGCAGTATTTT

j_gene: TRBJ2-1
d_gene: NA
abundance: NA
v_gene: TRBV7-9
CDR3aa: CASSLGSLHGVYNEQFF
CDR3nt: TGTGCCAGCAGCTTAGGGTCGCTACACGGGGTCTACAATGAGCAGTTCTTC

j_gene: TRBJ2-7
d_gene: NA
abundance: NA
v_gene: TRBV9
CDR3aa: CASSESGLAEQYF
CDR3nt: TGTGCCAGCAGCGAGTCAGGGCTTGCCGAGCAGTACTTC

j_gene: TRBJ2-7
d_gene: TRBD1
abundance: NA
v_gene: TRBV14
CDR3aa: CASSQDVDRDRGYEQYF
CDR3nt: TGTGCCAGCAGCCAAGATGTCGACCGGGACAGGGGGTACGAGCAGTACTTC

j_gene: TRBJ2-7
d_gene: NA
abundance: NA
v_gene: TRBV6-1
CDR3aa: CASRWVSGYEQYF
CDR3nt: TGTGCCAGCAGGTGGGTTTCTGGCTACGAGCAGTACTTC

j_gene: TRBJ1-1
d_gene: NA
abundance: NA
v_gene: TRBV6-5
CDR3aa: CASSYSTLLLGKEAFF
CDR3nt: TGTGCCAGCAGTTACTCGACCCTCCTCCTCGGCAAAGAAGCTTTCTTT

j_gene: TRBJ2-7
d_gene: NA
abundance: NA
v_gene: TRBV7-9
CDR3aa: CASSFPGSSYEQYF
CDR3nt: TGTGCCAGCAGCTTTCCGGGCAGCTCCTACGAGCAGTACTTC

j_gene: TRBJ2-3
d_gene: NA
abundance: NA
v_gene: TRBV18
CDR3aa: CASSPISVDGTDTQYF
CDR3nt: TGTGCCAGCTCACCAATATCGGTAGATGGCACAGATACGCAGTATTTT

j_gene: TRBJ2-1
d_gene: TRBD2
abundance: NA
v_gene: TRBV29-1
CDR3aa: CSAILAGGSYNEQFF
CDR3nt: TGCAGCGCAATCCTAGCGGGAGGCTCCTACAATGAGCAGTTCTTC

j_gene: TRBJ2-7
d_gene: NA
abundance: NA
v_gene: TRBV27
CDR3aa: CASSPQTGSYEQYF
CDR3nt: TGTGCCAGCAGTCCTCAGACAGGCTCCTACGAGCAGTACTTC

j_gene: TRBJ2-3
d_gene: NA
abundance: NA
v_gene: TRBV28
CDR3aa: CASTLGLITDTQYF
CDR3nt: TGTGCCAGCACCCTAGGGTTGATTACAGATACGCAGTATTTT

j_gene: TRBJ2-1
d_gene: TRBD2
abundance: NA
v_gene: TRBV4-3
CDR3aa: CASSQGPGLAGPYNEQFF
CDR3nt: TGCGCCAGCAGCCAAGGCCCCGGACTAGCGGGACCCTACAATGAGCAGTTCTTC

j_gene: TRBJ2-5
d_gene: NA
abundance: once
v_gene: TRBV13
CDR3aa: CASSPGSQETQYF
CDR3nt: TGTGCCAGCAGCCCGGGATCCCAAGAGACCCAGTACTTC

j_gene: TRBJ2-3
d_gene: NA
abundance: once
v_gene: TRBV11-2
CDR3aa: CASSPEAPDTQYF
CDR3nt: TGTGCCAGCAGCCCCGAGGCCCCAGATACGCAGTATTTT

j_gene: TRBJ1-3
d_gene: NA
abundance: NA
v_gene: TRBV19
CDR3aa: CASSIGQGSGNTIYF
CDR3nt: TGTGCCAGTAGTATTGGGCAGGGGAGCGGAAACACCATATATTTT

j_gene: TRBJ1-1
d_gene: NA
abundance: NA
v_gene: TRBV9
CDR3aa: CASSVSGHSNTEAFF
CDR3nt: TGTGCCAGCAGCGTCTCAGGACACTCTAACACTGAAGCTTTCTTT

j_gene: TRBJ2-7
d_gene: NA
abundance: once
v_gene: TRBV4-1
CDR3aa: CASSQRGSLYEQYF
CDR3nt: TGCGCCAGCAGCCAACGAGGGTCCCTCTACGAGCAGTACTTC

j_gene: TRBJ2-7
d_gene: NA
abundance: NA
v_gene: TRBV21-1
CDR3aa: CASSTRGTLPYEQYF
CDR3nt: TGTGCCAGCAGTACCCGGGGGACCCTCCCCTACGAGCAGTACTTC

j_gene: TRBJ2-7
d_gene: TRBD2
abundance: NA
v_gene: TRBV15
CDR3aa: CATSRVTSAHEQYF
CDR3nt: TGTGCCACCAGCAGGGTAACTAGCGCTCACGAGCAGTACTTC

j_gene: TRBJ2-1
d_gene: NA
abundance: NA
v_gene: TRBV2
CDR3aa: CASRERVISYNEQFF
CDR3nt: TGTGCCAGCAGAGAGCGGGTTATCTCCTACAATGAGCAGTTCTTC

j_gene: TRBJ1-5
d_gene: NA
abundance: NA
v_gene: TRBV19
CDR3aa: CASSIAERVFSNQPQHF
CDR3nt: TGTGCCAGTAGTATTGCAGAAAGAGTTTTTAGCAATCAGCCCCAGCATTTT

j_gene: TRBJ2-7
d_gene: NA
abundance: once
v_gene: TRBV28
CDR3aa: CASSDPGYEQYF
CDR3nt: TGTGCCAGCAGTGATCCGGGCTACGAGCAGTACTTC

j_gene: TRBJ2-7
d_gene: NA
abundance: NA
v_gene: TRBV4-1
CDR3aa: CASSPLRGTYEQYF
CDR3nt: TGCGCCAGCAGCCCCCTCCGGGGAACCTACGAGCAGTACTTC

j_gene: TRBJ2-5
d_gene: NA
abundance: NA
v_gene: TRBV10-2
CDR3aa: CASGALLGETQYF
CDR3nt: TGCGCCAGCGGGGCCTTGCTTGGGGAGACCCAGTACTTC

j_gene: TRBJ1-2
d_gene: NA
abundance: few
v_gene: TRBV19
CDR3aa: CASSPGAYGYTF
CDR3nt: TGTGCCAGTAGTCCCGGCGCCTATGGCTACACCTTC

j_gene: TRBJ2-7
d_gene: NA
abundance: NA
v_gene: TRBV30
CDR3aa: CAWRWAESYEQYF
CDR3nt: TGTGCCTGGAGGTGGGCAGAGTCCTACGAGCAGTACTTC

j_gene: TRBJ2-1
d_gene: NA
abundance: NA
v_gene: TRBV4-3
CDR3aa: CASSYNHDNEQFF
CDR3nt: TGCGCCAGCAGCTACAACCACGACAATGAGCAGTTCTTC

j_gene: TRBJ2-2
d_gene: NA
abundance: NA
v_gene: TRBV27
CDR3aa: CASSLDTGELFF
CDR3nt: TGTGCCAGCAGTTTAGATACCGGGGAGCTGTTTTTT

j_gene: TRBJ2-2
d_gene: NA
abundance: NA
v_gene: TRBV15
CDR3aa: CATSRDPITRMSTGELFF
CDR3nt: TGTGCCACCAGCAGAGATCCAATTACAAGGATGAGCACCGGGGAGCTGTTTTTT

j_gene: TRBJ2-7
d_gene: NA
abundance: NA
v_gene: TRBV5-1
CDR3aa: CASSLEGLEQYF
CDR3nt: TGCGCCAGCAGCCTAGAGGGGCTCGAGCAGTACTTC

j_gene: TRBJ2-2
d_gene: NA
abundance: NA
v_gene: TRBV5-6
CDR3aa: CASSLDGTGELFF
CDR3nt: TGTGCCAGCAGCTTGGACGGTACCGGGGAGCTGTTTTTT